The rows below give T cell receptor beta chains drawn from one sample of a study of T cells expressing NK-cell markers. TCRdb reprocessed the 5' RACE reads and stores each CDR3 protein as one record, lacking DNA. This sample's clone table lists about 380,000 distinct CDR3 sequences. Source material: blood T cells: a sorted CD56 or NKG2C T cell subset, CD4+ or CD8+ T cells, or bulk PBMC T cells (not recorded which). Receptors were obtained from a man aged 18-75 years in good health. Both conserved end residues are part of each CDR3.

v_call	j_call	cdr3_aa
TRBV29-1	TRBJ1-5	CSVSNRGNQPQHF
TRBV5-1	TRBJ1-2	CASSPTGQGTVYGYTF
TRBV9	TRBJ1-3	CASSVGVSVSGNTIYF
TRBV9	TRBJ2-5	CASSPRIPGLAGDQETQYF
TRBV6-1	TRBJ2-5	CASTFAGPGETQYF
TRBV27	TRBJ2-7	CASSPSLTGLYEQYF
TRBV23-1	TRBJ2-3	CASTRARDRGISSTDTQYF
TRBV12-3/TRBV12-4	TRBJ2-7	CASSSRTRSSYEQYF
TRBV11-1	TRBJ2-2	CASSLRDSGGELFF
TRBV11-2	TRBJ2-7	CASSPGVSRSEQYF
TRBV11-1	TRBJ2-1	CASSANTGLPVGKQFF
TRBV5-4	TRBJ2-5	CASSFGRQGQETQYF
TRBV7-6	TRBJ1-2	CASSPGQGNFYGYTF
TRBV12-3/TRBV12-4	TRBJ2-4	CASSLVEDIQYF